The present T cell receptor beta chain was sequenced within a study of blood T cell repertoires in COVID-19. Germline CDR1 KGHDR, CDR2 SFDVKD. This CDR3 contains 17 residues. J was trimmed by 4 bases and V by 3 bases; bases with no gene match: 9. Libraries were prepared by immunoSEQ multiplex PCR; TCRdb keeps only in-frame clonotypes and omits some of them. Of tens of thousands of clones in the sample, 84% are singletons; the top ten hold 5.6%. This TCR came from a woman in her sixties or seventies with acute or convalescent COVID-19. Sequencing input: peripheral blood. This chain joins TRBV24-1 and TRBJ2-2, with TRBD2 matching 8 bases. The CDR3, as DNA: TGTGCCACCAGTGATCCTAGAGCGGGGGCGGGCACCGGGGAGCTGTTTTTT. Translation gives CATSDPRAGAGTGELFF.